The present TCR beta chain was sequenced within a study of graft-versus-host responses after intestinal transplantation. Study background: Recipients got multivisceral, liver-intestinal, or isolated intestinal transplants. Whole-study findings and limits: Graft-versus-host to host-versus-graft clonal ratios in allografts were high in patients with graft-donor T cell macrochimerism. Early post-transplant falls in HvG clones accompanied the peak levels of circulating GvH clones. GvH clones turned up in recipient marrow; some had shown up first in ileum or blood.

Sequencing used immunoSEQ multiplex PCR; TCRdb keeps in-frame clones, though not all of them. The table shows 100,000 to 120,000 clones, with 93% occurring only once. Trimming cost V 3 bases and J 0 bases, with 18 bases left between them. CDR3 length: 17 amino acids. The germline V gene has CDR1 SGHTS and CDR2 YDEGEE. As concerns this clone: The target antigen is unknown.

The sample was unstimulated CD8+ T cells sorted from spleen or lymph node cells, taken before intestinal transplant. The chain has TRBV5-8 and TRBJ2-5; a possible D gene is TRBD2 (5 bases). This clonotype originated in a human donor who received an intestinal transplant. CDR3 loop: CASSSKRLPWYQETQYF. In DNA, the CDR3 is TGTGCCAGCAGCTCCAAAAGACTACCGTGGTACCAAGAGACCCAGTACTTC.